The source of this T cell receptor (beta chain) is a study of naive and memory T cell subsets. V dropped 3 bases and J dropped 5 bases, with 6 bases sitting between them. The CDR3 is 12 residues long. Per the germline V gene, CDR1 is LNHDA and CDR2 is SQIVND (reference sequence). Study-level points and caveats: The RNA method is potentially sensitive to activation and differentiation changes.

TCR cDNA received a 3' ligated oligonucleotide that carried a UMI. This clonotype was seen ten or more times. Its specificity is unknown. The SP2 primer and nested alpha and beta constant region primers amplified ligated cDNA in four rounds. Each CDR3 protein gets one entry after TCRdb re-called the 5' RACE reads with MiXCR. The sample gives about 48,000 distinct CDR3 sequences, 4.7% of which show up once; around 0.84% is in the top ten. V and J are TRBV19 and TRBJ2-3; TRBD2 might be the D (5 bases). The clonotype comes from a female donor in good health. DNA of the CDR3: TGTGCCAGTAGTATTGGAGGAGATACGCAGTATTTT. Protein sequence: CASSIGGDTQYF.